Shown below are 19 T cell receptor beta chains from a single sample sequenced in a study of blood T cell repertoires in COVID-19. The repertoire was sequenced with immunoSEQ multiplex PCR; TCRdb's copy has only in-frame clones and lacks some. Of 150,000 to 200,000 clones listed, 80% to 90% are singletons. The sequencing sample was made of peripheral blood. Receptors were obtained from a human donor with active or convalescent COVID-19. The donor label of this sample is uncertain.

The chain carries TRBV4-1 and TRBJ1-1; TRBD1 agrees at 7 bases. The CDR3 covers 16 residues. Per the germline V gene, CDR1 is MGHRA and CDR2 is YSYEKL. Germline trimming cut 2 bases from V and 0 bases from J; bases unmatched to any gene: 6. CDR3 loop: CASSQPKTGMNTEAFF. The CDR3 DNA reads TGCGCCAGCAGCCAACCTAAGACAGGGATGAACACTGAAGCTTTCTTT.

This rearrangement joins TRBV5-6 to TRBJ2-5, with TRBD1 as a possible D gene (5 bases). Deletions cut 4 bases from V and 5 bases from J, with 24 bases between. The V gene's germline CDR1 is SGHDT and CDR2 YYEEEE. This CDR3 spans 17 amino acids. The CDR3 loop is CASSPVRVRGFGETQYF. CDR3 in DNA: TGTGCCAGCAGCCCGGTCCGGGTAAGGGGTTTCGGGGAGACCCAGTACTTC.

The chain carries TRBV21-1 and TRBJ1-6; the DNA was not used to check the table's D call, TRBD1. TRBV21-1 is designated a pseudogene. There are 23 residues in the CDR3. The CDR3 DNA reads TGTGCCAGCGGCCAGCATTTTCTGTCCACTCAGGGCGTACAGGGGGAGGGTAATTCACCCCTCCACTTT. This codes for CASGQHFLSTQGVQGEGNSPLHF.

This chain connects TRBV3-1 (or the pseudogene TRBV3-2) to TRBJ2-7; 8 bases map to TRBD2. The CDR3 contains 16 residues. V was clipped by 4 bases and J by 0 bases; unmatched bases: 8. The germline V gene has CDR1 LGHDT and CDR2 YNNKEL (reference sequence). The CDR3 coding sequence is TGTGCCAGCAGCCTCATCGCGGGGGGAATCTCCTACGAGCAGTACTTC. Encoded protein: CASSLIAGGISYEQYF.

V and J are TRBV7-9 and TRBJ2-2, with 11 bases identical to TRBD1. The V gene end was trimmed by 1 base and the J gene end by 5 bases; junction bases not matched to a gene: 6. The CDR3 is 17 residues long. CDR1 and CDR2 from the germline V gene are SEHNR and FQNEAQ (reference sequence). The CDR3 sequence: CASSLGLDRGRTGELFF. CDR3 coding DNA: TGTGCCAGCAGCTTAGGCCTGGACAGGGGGCGAACCGGGGAGCTGTTTTTT.

The chain employs TRBV7-9 and TRBJ2-7; D perhaps matches TRBD1 (6 bases). The CDR3 has 14 residues. CDR1 is SEHNR, CDR2 FQNEAQ, per germline (reference sequence). Trimming removed 5 bases from V and 0 bases from J, with 11 bases in between. The CDR3 loop reads CASSPDRRSYEQYF. The CDR3 nucleotides are TGTGCCAGCAGCCCTGACAGGCGCTCCTACGAGCAGTACTTC.

This clone was recorded at least ten times. CDR3 sequence reads: CASSIDPLGGVKDTQYF. The CDR3 DNA follows: TGTGCCAGTAGTATAGACCCATTGGGGGGGGTGAAAGATACGCAGTATTTT. The V and J genes are TRBV19 and TRBJ2-3, with 7 bases that match TRBD2. Germline trimming cut 0 bases from V and 5 bases from J; bases unmatched to any gene: 11. Per germline, CDR1 LNHDA and CDR2 SQIVND (reference sequence). This CDR3 is built from 17 residues.

This chain links TRBV5-1 with TRBJ1-1; D unclear. Germline lookup yields CDR1 SGHRS and CDR2 YFSETQ. V lost 6 bases and J 4 bases, leaving 13 bases between the germline ends. This CDR3 region has 13 residues. The CDR3 protein is CASMRSTSTEAFF. DNA for the CDR3: TGCGCCAGCATGAGATCGACAAGCACTGAAGCTTTCTTT.

The rearrangement links TRBV6-6 to TRBJ1-5; TRBD1 matches 9 bases. The germline gives CDR1 MNHNY, CDR2 SVGAGI (reference sequence). The V gene end was trimmed by 4 bases and the J gene end by 5 bases; junction bases not matched to a gene: 9. The CDR3 spans 16 residues. The CDR3 here is CASSWGTGGVHQPQHF. CDR3 sequence (DNA): TGTGCCAGCAGTTGGGGTACAGGGGGCGTCCATCAGCCCCAGCATTTT.

This clone was counted a single time. This chain connects TRBV12-3 or TRBV12-4 to TRBJ2-1, with D perhaps TRBD2 (5 bases). The V end lost 2 bases, the J end lost 9 bases, and 8 bases lay between the germline ends. The CDR3 is 12 amino acids. The DNA of the CDR3 is TGTGCCAGCAGTTTAATCCGGGGTGAGCAGTTCTTC. Residues: CASSLIRGEQFF.

This clone was observed once. The V call is TRBV4-1, the J call TRBJ2-7; D not resolved. Germline V gene sequence: CDR1 MGHRA, CDR2 YSYEKL. CDR3 size: 16 residues. Trimming took 1 base from V and 6 from J, leaving 19 bases between them. In DNA form, the CDR3 reads TGCGCCAGCAGCCAAGTCTTCCACTCAAGCTCAGGCGAGCAGTACTTC. Encoded protein: CASSQVFHSSSGEQYF.

This chain links TRBV4-1 with TRBJ2-7; 12 bases match TRBD1. The ends lost 4 bases at V and 7 bases at J; junction bases unmatched: 8. Germline loops: CDR1 MGHRA, CDR2 YSYEKL. This CDR3 contains 15 residues. The CDR3 is CASSRRGQGAEEQYF. The CDR3 region has the DNA TGCGCCAGCAGCCGTCGGGGACAGGGGGCAGAAGAGCAGTACTTC.

CDR3 sequence (DNA): TGTGCCAGCAGCCTCCAGGGGCAGACCTCGATGGATACGCAGTATTTT. Translated: CASSLQGQTSMDTQYF. The chain couples TRBV3-1 (or the pseudogene TRBV3-2) to TRBJ2-3; a weak D match, TRBD1 (6 bases). This CDR3 has 16 residues. V lost 4 bases, J lost 6 bases, and 20 bases lay in between. In germline, CDR1 is LGHDT, CDR2 YNNKEL (reference sequence).

This rearrangement joins TRBV21-1 to TRBJ2-7; the listed D gene, TRBD1, was not tested against the DNA. TRBV21-1 is reported as a pseudogene. The CDR3 covers 16 residues. The CDR3 reads CASSKGPGQVWYEQYF. The CDR3 DNA follows: TGTGCCAGCAGCAAAGGTCCGGGACAGGTCTGGTACGAGCAGTACTTC.

This sequence joins TRBV9 and TRBJ1-6; D call uncertain. CDR1 is SGDLS and CDR2 is YYNGEE in the germline V gene. The CDR3 is 12 residues long. The V end lost 3 bases, the J end lost 9 bases, and 7 bases lay between the germline ends. The CDR3 DNA is TGTGCCAGCAGCGGGCAAATTTCACCCCTCCACTTT. Protein product: CASSGQISPLHF.

The chain is built from TRBV29-1 and TRBJ2-7; D may be TRBD2 (6 bases). The CDR3 spans 12 residues. Deletions cut 6 bases from V and 4 bases from J, with 13 bases between. In germline, CDR1 is SQVTM, CDR2 ANQGSEA. CDR3 region: CSVAWDWYEQYF. Written as DNA, the CDR3 is TGCAGCGTAGCATGGGACTGGTACGAGCAGTACTTC.

The V and J genes are TRBV2 and TRBJ1-5, with TRBD1 matching 9 bases. V shed 10 bases and J 4 bases; nucleotides not matched to a gene: 5. The CDR3 extends over 13 amino acids. From germline, CDR1 is SNHLY and CDR2 FYNNEI. The CDR3 DNA sequence: TGTGCCACGAGACAGGGGGTGAATCAGCCCCAGCATTTT. Translated: CATRQGVNQPQHF.

The chain uses TRBV7-9 and TRBJ1-4, with a tentative D call TRBD1 (6 bases). The CDR3 length is 15 residues. V was cut by 5 bases and J by 8 bases, with 18 bases left in between. Germline CDR1 is SEHNR and CDR2 is FQNEAQ (reference sequence). This chain's CDR3 is CASSIGDISSEKLFF. CDR3 in DNA: TGTGCCAGCAGCATAGGGGACATATCGTCCGAAAAACTGTTTTTT. The full variable domain, rest sourced from reference TRBV7-9 and TRBJ1-4, is DTGVSQNPRHKITKRGQNVTFRCDPISEHNRLYWYRQTLGQGPEFLTYFQNEAQLEKSRLLSDRFSAERPKGSFSTLEIQRTEQGDSAMYLCASSIGDISSEKLFFGSGTQLSVL.

The chain uses TRBV7-9 and TRBJ2-1, with D tentatively TRBD1 (6 bases). The V end lost 2 bases, the J end lost 6 bases, and 14 bases lay between the germline ends. Germline lookup yields CDR1 SEHNR and CDR2 FQNEAQ (reference sequence). The CDR3 has 15 residues. The CDR3 region has the DNA TGTGCCAGCAGCTTACCGGGACAAGGGGCCAATGAGCAGTTCTTC. Its translation is CASSLPGQGANEQFF.